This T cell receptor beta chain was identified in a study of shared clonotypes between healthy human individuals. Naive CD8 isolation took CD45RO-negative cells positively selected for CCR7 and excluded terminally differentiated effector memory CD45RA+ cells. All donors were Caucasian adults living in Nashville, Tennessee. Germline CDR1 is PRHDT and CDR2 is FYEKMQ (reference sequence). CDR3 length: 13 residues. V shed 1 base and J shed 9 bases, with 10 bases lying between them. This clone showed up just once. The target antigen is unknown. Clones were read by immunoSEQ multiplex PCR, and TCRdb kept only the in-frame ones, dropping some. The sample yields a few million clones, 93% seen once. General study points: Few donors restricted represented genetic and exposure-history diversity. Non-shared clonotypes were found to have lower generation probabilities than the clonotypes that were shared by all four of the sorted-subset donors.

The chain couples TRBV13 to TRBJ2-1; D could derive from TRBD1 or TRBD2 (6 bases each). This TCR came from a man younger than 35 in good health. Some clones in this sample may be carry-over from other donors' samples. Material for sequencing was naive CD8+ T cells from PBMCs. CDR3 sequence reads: CASSLAGASEQFF. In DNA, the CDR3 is TGTGCCAGCAGCTTAGCGGGGGCGAGTGAGCAGTTCTTC. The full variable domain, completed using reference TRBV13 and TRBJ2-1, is AAGVIQSPRHLIKEKRETATLKCYPIPRHDTVYWYQQGPGQDPQFLISFYEKMQSDKGSIPDRFSAQQFSDYHSELNMSSLELGDSALYFCASSLAGASEQFFGPGTRLTVL.